A single sample gave rise to the 4 T cell receptor beta chains below, sequenced in a study of blood T cell repertoires in COVID-19. TCRdb's copy holds only in-frame clones and misses some; the assay was immunoSEQ multiplex PCR. This sample has 70,000 to 85,000 clones, with around 80% found just once. The sample comprised peripheral blood. These receptors originate from a woman of 80 years or more with acute or convalescent COVID-19.

V is TRBV3-1 (or the pseudogene TRBV3-2) and J is TRBJ1-2; TRBD1 aligns across 7 bases. CDR1 LGHDT and CDR2 YNNKEL come from the germline V gene (reference sequence). CDR3 size: 13 residues. The ends lost 5 bases at V and 9 bases at J; junction bases unmatched: 9. This CDR3 reads CASSTDRVGSYTF. In nucleotides, the CDR3 is TGTGCCAGCAGCACTGACAGGGTGGGGAGCTACACCTTC.

The chain employs TRBV6-5 and TRBJ2-1; possibly TRBD2 for D (5 bases). The germline V and J ends were trimmed by 6 bases and 4 bases, with 13 bases remaining between them. Germline lookup yields CDR1 MNHEY and CDR2 SVGAGI. CDR3 size: 14 residues. The CDR3 DNA reads TGTGCCAGCAGCATTCTCGGGGTTTACAATGAGCAGTTCTTC. It specifies CASSILGVYNEQFF.

V usage is TRBV6-5 and J usage is TRBJ1-1; 10 bases match TRBD1. The germline gives CDR1 MNHEY, CDR2 SVGAGI. V dropped 6 bases and J dropped 11; count of bases not matched to a gene: 12. The CDR3 loop spans 14 amino acids. CDR3 DNA: TGTGCCAGCAGGATTACGACAGGGGGCGCAGTCGCTTTCTTT. Residues: CASRITTGGAVAFF.

This clone was detected a few times. This rearrangement joins TRBV6-4 to TRBJ1-2; the D gene is possibly TRBD1 (5 bases). The CDR3 consists of 13 residues. V lost 7 bases, J lost 1 base, and 10 bases lay in between. CDR1 MRHNA and CDR2 SNTAGT come from the germline V gene. CDR3 amino acids: CASKGSDNYGYTF. Written as DNA, the CDR3 is TGTGCCAGCAAGGGGTCGGATAACTATGGCTACACCTTC.